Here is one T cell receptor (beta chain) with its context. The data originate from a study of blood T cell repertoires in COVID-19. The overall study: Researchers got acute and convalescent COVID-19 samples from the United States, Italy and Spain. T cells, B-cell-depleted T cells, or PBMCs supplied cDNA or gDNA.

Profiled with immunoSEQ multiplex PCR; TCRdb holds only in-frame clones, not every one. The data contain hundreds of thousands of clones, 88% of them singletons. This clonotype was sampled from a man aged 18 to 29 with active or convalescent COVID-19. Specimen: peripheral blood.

The CDR3 reads CASSGGVEQYF. The CDR3 coding sequence is TGTGCCAGTAGCGGGGGGGTCGAGCAGTACTTC. The rearrangement joins TRBV19 to TRBJ2-7; TRBD2 aligns across 8 bases. V lost 6 bases and J lost 6; bases outside the gene matches: 1. This CDR3 is built from 11 residues. Germline V gene lookup returns CDR1 LNHDA and CDR2 SQIVND (reference sequence).